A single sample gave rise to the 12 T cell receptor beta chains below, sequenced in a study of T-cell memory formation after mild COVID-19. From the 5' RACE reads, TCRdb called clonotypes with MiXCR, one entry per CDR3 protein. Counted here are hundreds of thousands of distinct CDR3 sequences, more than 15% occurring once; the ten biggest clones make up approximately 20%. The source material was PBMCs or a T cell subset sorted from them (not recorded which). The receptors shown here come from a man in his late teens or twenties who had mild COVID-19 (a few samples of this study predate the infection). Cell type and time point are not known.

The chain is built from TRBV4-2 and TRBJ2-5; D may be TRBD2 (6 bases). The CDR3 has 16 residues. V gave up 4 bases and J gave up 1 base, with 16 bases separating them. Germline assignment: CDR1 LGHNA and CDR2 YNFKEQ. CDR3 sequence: CASSRGVRRPQETQYF. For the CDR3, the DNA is TGTGCCAGCAGCCGGGGGGTTCGGCGGCCCCAAGAGACCCAGTACTTC.

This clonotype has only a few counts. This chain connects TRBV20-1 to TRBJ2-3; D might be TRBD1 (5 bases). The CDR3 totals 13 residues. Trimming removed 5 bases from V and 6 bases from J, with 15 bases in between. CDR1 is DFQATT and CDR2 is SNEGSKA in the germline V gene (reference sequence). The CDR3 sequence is CSAHTIRADTQYF. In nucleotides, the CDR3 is TGCAGTGCTCACACTATCAGGGCGGATACGCAGTATTTT.

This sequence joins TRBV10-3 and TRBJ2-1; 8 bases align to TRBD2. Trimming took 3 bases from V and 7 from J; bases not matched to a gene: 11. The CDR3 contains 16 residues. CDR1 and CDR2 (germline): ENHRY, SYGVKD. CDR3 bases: TGTGCCATCAGTGATTCCAGCGGGGGTCTCCGGAATGAGCAGTTCTTC. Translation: CAISDSSGGLRNEQFF.

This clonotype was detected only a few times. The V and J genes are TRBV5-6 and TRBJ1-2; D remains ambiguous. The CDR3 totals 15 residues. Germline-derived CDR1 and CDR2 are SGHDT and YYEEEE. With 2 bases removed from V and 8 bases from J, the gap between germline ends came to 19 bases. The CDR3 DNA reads TGTGCCAGCAGCTTCAGGAGGCAGGAGTTGTACGGCTACACCTTC. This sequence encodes CASSFRRQELYGYTF.

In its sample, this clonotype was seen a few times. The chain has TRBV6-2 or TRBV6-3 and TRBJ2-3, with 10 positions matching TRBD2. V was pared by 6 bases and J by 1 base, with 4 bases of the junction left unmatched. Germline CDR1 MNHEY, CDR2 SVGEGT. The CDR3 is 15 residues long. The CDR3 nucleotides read TGTGCCAGCAGAGAGCGGGGGGGACGCACAGATACGCAGTATTTT. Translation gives CASRERGGRTDTQYF.

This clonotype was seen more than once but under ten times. The CDR3 DNA reads TGTGCCAGCAGCCATTTGCAGGGCACCTACGAGCAGTACTTC. It is translated as CASSHLQGTYEQYF. The chain joins TRBV3-1 to TRBJ2-7, with TRBD1 as a possible D gene (5 bases). The CDR3 totals 14 residues. In germline, CDR1 is LGHDT, CDR2 YNNKEL (reference sequence). The V and J ends lost 3 bases and 2 bases respectively, with 11 bases between them.

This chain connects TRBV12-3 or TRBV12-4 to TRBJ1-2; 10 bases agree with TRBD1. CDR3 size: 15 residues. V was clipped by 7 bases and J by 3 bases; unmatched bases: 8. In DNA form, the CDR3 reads TGTGCCAGCATCAAATCCGGGACAGGGGACTATGGCTACACCTTC. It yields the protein CASIKSGTGDYGYTF.

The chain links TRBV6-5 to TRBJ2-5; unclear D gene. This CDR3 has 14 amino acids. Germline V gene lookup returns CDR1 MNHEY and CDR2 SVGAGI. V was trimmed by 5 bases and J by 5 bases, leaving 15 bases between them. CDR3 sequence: CASSPPALPETQYF. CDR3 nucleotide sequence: TGTGCCAGCAGTCCCCCGGCCCTTCCCGAGACCCAGTACTTC.

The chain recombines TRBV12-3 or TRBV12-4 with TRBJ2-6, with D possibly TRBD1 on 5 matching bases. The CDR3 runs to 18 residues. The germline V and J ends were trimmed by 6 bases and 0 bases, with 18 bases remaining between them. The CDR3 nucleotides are TGTGCCAGCAGGCGGACAAAAACTACTTTCTCTGGGGCCAACGTCCTGACTTTC. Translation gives CASRRTKTTFSGANVLTF.

Here the CDR3 reads CATSRVGGAETQYF. CDR3 coding DNA: TGTGCCACCAGCAGAGTTGGCGGGGCAGAGACCCAGTACTTC. V is TRBV15 and J is TRBJ2-5; TRBD2 is a possible D gene (6 bases). This CDR3 has 14 amino acids. With 1 base removed from V and 4 bases from J, the gap between germline ends came to 10 bases. Germline assignment: CDR1 LNHNV and CDR2 YYDKDF (reference sequence). The full variable domain, with the rest looked up from reference TRBV15 and TRBJ2-5, is DAMVIQNPRYQVTQFGKPVTLSCSQTLNHNVMYWYQQKSSQAPKLLFHYYDKDFNNEADTPDNFQSRRPNTSFCFLDIRSPGLGDTAMYLCATSRVGGAETQYFGPGTRLLVL.

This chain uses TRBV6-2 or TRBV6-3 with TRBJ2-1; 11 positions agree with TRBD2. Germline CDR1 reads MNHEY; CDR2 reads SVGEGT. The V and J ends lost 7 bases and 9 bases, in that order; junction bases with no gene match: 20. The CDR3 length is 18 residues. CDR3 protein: CASIPTSGEGGVRAEQFF. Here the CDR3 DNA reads TGTGCCAGCATCCCGACTAGCGGGGAAGGAGGTGTCCGGGCTGAGCAGTTCTTC.

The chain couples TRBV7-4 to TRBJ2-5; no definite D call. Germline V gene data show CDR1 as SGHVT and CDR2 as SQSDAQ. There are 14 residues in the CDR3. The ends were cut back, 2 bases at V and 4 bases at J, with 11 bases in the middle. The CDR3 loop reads CASSLNVRGETQYF. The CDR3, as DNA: TGTGCCAGCAGCTTAAATGTGCGTGGAGAGACCCAGTACTTC.